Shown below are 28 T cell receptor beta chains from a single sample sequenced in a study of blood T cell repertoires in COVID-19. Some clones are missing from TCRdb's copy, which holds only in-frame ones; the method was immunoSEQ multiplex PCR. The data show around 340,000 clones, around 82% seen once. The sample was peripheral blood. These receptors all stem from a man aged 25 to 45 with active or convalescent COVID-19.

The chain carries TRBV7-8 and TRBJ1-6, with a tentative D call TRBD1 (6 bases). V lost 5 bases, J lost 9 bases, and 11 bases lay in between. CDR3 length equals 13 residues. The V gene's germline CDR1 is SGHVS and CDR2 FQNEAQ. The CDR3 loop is CASSGNRVSPLHF. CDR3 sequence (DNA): TGTGCCAGCAGCGGGAACAGGGTTTCACCCCTCCACTTT.

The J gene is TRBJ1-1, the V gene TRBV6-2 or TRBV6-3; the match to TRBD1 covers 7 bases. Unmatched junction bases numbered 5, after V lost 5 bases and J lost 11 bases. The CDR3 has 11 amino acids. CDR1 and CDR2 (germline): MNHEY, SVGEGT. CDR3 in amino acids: CASSPGTVAFF. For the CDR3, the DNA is TGTGCCAGCAGTCCCGGGACAGTCGCTTTCTTT.

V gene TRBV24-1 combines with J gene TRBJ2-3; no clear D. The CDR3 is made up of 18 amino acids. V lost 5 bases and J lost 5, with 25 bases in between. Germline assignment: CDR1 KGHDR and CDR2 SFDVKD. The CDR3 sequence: CATSGVSLHPYSLDTQYF. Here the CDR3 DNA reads TGTGCCACCAGTGGAGTTAGCCTCCACCCTTACTCATTAGATACGCAGTATTTT.

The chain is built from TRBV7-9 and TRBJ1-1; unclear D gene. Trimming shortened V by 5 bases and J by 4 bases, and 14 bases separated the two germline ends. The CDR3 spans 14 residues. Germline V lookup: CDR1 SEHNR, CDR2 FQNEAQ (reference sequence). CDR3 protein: CASSTAPGFTEAFF. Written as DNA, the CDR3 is TGTGCCAGCAGCACTGCTCCAGGTTTCACTGAAGCTTTCTTT.

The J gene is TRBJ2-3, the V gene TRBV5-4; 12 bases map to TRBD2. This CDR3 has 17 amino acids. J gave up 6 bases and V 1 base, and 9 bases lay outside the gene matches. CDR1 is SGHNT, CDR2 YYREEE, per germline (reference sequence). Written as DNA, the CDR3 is TGTGCCAGCAGCTTGTTCCCTAGCGGGAGGGCTGGGGATACGCAGTATTTT. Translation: CASSLFPSGRAGDTQYF.

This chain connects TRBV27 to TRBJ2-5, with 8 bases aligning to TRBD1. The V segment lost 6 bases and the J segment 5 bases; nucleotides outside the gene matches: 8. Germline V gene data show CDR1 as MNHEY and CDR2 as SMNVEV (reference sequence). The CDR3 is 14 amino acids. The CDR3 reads CASRDQGARETQYF. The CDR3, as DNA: TGTGCCAGCAGGGATCAGGGGGCCAGGGAGACCCAGTACTTC.

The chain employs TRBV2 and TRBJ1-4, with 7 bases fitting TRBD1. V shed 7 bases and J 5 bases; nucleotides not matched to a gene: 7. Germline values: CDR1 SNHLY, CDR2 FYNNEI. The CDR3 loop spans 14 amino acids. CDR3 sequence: CASKYTQGNEKLFF. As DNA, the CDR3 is TGTGCCAGCAAGTATACACAGGGGAATGAAAAACTGTTTTTT. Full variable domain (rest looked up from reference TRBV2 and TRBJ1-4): EPEVTQTPSHQVTQMGQEVILRCVPISNHLYFYWYRQILGQKVEFLVSFYNNEISEKSEIFDDQFSVERPDGSNFTLKIRSTKLEDSAMYFCASKYTQGNEKLFFGSGTQLSVL.

The CDR3 sequence is CASSLVQLDYGYTF. For the CDR3, the DNA is TGTGCCAGCAGCTTAGTCCAGCTAGACTATGGCTACACCTTC. The chain employs TRBV7-8 and TRBJ1-2; D call uncertain. V was trimmed by 1 base and J by 3 bases, leaving 9 bases between them. CDR3 length: 14 residues. Germline CDR1 is SGHVS and CDR2 is FQNEAQ.

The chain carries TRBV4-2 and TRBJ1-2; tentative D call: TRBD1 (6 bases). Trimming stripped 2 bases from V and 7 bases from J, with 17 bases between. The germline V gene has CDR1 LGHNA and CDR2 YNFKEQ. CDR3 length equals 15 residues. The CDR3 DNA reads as TGTGCCAGCAGCCAAAGTCTACAGGGAATCTCTGGCTACACCTTC. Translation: CASSQSLQGISGYTF.

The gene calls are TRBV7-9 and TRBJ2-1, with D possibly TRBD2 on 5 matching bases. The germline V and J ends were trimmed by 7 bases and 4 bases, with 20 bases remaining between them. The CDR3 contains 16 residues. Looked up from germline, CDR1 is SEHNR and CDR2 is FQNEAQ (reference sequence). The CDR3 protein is CASTESRASSYNEQFF. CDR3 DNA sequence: TGTGCCAGCACCGAAAGCCGGGCTAGCAGTTACAATGAGCAGTTCTTC.

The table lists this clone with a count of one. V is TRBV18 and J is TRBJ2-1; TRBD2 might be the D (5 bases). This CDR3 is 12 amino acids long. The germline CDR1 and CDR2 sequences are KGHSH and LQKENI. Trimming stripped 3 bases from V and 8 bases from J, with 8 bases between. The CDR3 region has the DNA TGTGCCAGCTCACCCACTAGAGATGAGCAGTTCTTC. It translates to CASSPTRDEQFF. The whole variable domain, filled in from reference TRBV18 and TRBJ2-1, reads NAGVMQNPRHLVRRRGQEARLRCSPMKGHSHVYWYRQLPEEGLKFMVYLQKENIIDESGMPKERFSAEFPKEGPSILRIQQVVRGDSAAYFCASSPTRDEQFFGPGTRLTVL.

CDR3: CASSLGTAPVGYTF. As DNA, the CDR3 is TGTGCCAGCAGCTTGGGGACTGCTCCGGTGGGCTACACCTTC. The chain couples TRBV5-4 to TRBJ1-2; no clear D. V was pared by 0 bases and J by 8 bases, with 14 bases between. This CDR3 has 14 residues. Germline V gives CDR1 SGHNT, CDR2 YYREEE (reference sequence).

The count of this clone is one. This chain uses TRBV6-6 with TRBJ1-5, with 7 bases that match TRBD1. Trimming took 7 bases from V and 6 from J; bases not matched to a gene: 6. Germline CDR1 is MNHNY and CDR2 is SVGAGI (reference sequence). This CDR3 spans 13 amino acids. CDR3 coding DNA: TGTGCCAGCACAGAGGGGGCCGCTCAGCCCCAGCATTTT. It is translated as CASTEGAAQPQHF.

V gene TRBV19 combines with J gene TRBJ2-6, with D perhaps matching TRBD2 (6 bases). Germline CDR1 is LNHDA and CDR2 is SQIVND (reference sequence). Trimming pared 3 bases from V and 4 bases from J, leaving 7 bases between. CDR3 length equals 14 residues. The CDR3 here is CASSIGGGANVLTF. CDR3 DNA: TGTGCCAGTAGTATCGGGGGAGGGGCCAACGTCCTGACTTTC.

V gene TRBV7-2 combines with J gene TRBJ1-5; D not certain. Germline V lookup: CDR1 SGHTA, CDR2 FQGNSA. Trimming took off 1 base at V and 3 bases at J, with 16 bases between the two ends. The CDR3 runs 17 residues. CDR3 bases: TGTGCCAGCAGCTTAGTCAGGCGGAGGGAGGACAATCAGCCCCAGCATTTT. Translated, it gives CASSLVRRREDNQPQHF.

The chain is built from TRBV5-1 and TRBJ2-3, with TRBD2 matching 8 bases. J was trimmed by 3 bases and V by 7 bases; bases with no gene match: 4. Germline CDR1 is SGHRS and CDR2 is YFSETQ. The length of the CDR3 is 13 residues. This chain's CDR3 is CASPGGGTDTQYF. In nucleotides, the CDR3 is TGCGCCAGCCCCGGGGGGGGGACAGATACGCAGTATTTT.

The CDR3 here is CASSDRAVDTQYF. CDR3 DNA sequence: TGTGCCAGCAGCGACAGGGCGGTAGATACGCAGTATTTT. The V gene is TRBV6-5, the J gene TRBJ2-3; 7 bases fit TRBD1. V was clipped by 6 bases and J by 5 bases; unmatched bases: 5. Germline V lookup: CDR1 MNHEY, CDR2 SVGAGI. CDR3 length: 13 amino acids.

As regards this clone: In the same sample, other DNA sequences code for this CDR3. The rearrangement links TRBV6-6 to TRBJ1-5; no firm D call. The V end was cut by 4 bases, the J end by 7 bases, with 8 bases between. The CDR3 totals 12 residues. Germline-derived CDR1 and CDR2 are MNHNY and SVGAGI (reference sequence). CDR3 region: CASSSGSQPQHF. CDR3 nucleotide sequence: TGTGCCAGCAGTTCCGGGAGCCAGCCCCAGCATTTT.

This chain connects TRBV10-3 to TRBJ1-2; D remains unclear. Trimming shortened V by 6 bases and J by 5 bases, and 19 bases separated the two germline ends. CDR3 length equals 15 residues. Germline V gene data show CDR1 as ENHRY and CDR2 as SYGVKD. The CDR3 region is CAISTYEGAGYGYTF. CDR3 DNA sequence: TGTGCCATCAGCACTTACGAGGGCGCCGGGTATGGCTACACCTTC.

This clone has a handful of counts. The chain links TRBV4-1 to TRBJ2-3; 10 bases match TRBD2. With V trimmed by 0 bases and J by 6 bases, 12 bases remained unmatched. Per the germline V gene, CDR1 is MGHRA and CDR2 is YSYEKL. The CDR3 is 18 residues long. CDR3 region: CASSQDPLPSGRTDTQYF. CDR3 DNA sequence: TGCGCCAGCAGCCAAGACCCCCTTCCTAGCGGGAGAACGGATACGCAGTATTTT.

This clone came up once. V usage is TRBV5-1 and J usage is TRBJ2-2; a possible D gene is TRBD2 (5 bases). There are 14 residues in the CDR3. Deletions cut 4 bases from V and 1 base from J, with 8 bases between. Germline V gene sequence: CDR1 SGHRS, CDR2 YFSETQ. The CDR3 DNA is TGCGCCAGCAGCGCACGGGAGAACACCGGGGAGCTGTTTTTT. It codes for CASSARENTGELFF. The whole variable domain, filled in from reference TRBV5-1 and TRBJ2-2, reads KAGVTQTPRYLIKTRGQQVTLSCSPISGHRSVSWYQQTPGQGLQFLFEYFSETQRNKGNFPGRFSGRQFSNSRSEMNVSTLELGDSALYLCASSARENTGELFFGEGSRLTVL.

The CDR3 reads CASRPTGIGELFF. CDR3 bases: TGTGCCAGCAGACCCACAGGGATCGGGGAGCTGTTTTTT. The genes are TRBV6-5 and TRBJ2-2; D possibly corresponds to TRBD1 (6 bases). CDR1 is MNHEY, CDR2 SVGAGI, per germline. Trimming removed 6 bases from V and 7 bases from J, with 12 bases in between. The CDR3 covers 13 residues.

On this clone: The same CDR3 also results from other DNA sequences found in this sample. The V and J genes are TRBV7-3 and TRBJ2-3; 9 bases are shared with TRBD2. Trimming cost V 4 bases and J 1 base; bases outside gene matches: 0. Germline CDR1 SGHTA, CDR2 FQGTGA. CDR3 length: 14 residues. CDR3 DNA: TGTGCCAGCAGCTCTAGCGGGGGCACAGATACGCAGTATTTT. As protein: CASSSSGGTDTQYF.

The CDR3 loop reads CASSLERKREIDEQFF. DNA for the CDR3: TGTGCCAGCAGCTTAGAGAGGAAGCGGGAGATAGATGAGCAGTTCTTC. This chain uses TRBV5-4 with TRBJ2-1; 8 bases match TRBD2. The V and J ends lost 2 bases and 8 bases, in that order; junction bases with no gene match: 12. The CDR3 extends over 16 amino acids. From germline, CDR1 is SGHNT and CDR2 YYREEE (reference sequence).

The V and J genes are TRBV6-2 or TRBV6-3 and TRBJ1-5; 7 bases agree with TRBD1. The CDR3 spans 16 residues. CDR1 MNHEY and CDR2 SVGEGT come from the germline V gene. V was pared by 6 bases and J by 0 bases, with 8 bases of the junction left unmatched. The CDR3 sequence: CASSMRGRSSNQPQHF. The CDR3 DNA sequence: TGTGCCAGCAGCATGAGGGGGCGAAGTAGCAATCAGCCCCAGCATTTT.

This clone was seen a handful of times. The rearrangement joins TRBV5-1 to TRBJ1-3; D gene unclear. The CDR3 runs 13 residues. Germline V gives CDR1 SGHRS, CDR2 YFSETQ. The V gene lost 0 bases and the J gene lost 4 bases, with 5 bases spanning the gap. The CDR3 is CASSLGQGNTIYF. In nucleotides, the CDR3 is TGCGCCAGCAGCTTGGGACAAGGAAACACCATATATTTT.

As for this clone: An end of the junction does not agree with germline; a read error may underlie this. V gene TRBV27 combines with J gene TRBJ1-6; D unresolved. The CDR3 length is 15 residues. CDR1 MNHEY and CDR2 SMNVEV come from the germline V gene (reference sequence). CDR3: CASSLFPDYNSPLHF. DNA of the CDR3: TGTGCCAGCAGTTTATTCCCAGATTATAACTCACCCCTCCACTTT.

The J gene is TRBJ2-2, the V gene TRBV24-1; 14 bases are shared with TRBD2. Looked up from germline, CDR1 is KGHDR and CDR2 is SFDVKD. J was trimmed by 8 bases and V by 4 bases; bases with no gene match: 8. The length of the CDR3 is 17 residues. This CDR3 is CATSDTRLAGGPGELFF. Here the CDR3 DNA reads TGTGCCACCAGTGACACGAGACTAGCGGGGGGGCCGGGGGAGCTGTTTTTT.